This TCR beta chain was identified during a study of blood T cell repertoires in COVID-19. Study in general: T cells, B-cell-depleted T cells, or PBMCs provided the cDNA or gDNA that served as material.

Comments on this clone: This specimen includes other DNA sequences encoding the same CDR3.

Living in about two dozen US areas, the participants were between roughly 18 and 90 years of age. The protocol was immunoSEQ multiplex PCR, while the TCRdb copy is restricted to in-frame clones and leaves out a portion. The repertoire holds roughly 240,000 clones, with around 82% as singletons. Germline V gene sequence: CDR1 SGHTA, CDR2 FQGNSA. V was clipped by 1 base and J by 6 bases; unmatched bases: 4. There are 16 residues in the CDR3. The sample taken for sequencing was PBMCs or T cells enriched from blood (not recorded which). This chain links TRBV7-2 with TRBJ2-3; TRBD2 matches at 13 bases. This receptor was obtained from a woman in her thirties or forties who had been exposed to COVID-19. The CDR3 protein is CASSLELAGGVDTQYF. The CDR3 coding sequence is TGTGCCAGCAGCTTAGAACTAGCGGGGGGGGTGGATACGCAGTATTTT.